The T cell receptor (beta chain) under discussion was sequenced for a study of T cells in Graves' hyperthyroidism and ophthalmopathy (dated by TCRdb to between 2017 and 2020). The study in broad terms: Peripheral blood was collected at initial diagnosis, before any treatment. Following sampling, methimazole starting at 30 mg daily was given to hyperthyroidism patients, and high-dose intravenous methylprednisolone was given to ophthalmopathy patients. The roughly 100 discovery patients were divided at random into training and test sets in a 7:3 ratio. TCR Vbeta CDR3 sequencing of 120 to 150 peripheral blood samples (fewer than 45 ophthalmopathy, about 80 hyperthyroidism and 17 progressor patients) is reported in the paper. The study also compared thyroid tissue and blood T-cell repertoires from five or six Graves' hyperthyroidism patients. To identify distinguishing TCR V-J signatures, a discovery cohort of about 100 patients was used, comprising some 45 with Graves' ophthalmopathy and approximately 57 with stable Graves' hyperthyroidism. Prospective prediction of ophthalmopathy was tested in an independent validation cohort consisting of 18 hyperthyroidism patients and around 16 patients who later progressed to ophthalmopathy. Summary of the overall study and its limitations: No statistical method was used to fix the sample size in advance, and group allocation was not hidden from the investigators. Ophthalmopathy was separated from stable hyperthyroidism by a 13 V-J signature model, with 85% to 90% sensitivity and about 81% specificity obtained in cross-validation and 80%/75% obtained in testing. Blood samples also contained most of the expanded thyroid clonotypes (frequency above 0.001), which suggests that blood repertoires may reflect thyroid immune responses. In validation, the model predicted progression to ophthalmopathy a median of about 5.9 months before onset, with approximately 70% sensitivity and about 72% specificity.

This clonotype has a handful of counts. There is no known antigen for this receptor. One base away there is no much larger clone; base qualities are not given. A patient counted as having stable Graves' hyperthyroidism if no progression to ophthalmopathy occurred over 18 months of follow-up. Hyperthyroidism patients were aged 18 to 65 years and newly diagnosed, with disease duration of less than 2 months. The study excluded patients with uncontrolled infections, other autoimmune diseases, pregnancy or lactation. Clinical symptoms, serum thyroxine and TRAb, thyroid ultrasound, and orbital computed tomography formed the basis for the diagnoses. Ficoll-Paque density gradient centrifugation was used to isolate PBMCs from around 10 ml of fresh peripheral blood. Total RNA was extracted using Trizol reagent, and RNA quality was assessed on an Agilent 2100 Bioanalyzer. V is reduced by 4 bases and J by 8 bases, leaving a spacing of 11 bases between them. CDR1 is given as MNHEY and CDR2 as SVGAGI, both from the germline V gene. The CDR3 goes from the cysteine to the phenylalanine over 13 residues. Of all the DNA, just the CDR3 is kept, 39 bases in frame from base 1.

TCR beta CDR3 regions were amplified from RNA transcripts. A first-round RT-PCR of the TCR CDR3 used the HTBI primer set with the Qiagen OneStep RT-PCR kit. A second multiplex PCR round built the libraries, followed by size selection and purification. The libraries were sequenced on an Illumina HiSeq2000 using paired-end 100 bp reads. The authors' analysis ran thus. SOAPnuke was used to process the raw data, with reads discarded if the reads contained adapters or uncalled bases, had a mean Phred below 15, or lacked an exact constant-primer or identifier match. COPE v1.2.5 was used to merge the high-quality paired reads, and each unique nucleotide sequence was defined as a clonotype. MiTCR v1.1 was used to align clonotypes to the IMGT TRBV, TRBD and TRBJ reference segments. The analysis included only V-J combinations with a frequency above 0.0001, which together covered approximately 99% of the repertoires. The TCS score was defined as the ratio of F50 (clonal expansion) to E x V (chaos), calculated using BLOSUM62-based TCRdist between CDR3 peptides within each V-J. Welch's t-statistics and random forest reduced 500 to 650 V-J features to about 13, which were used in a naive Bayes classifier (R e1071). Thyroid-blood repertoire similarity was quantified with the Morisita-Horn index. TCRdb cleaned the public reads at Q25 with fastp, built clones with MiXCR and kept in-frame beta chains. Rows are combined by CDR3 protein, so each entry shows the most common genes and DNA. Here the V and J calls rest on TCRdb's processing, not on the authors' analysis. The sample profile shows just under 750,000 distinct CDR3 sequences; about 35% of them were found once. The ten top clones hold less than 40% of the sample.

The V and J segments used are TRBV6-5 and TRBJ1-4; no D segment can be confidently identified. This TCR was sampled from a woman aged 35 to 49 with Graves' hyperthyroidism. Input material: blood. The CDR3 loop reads CASSFRPREKLFF. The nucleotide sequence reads TGTGCCAGCAGTTTTAGACCTCGCGAAAAACTGTTTTTT.